These 10 T cell receptor beta chains came from one sample sequenced in a study of T cell changes during pregnancy in multiple sclerosis. Sequencing used immunoSEQ multiplex PCR; TCRdb keeps in-frame clones, though not all of them. Of 90,000 to 120,000 clones listed, roughly nine tenths are singletons. Here the sequenced sample was peripheral blood, taken after pregnancy. Receptor source: a female donor with multiple sclerosis, enrolled in a pregnancy study.

Written as DNA, the CDR3 is TGTGCCAGCAGTTGGGGGACAGGAGGCTACGAGCAGTACTTC. Protein sequence: CASSWGTGGYEQYF. The rearrangement links TRBV27 to TRBJ2-7; 8 bases agree with TRBD1. Germline V lookup: CDR1 MNHEY, CDR2 SMNVEV (reference sequence). The CDR3 has 14 amino acids. V shed 4 bases and J 3 bases; nucleotides not matched to a gene: 5.

This chain links TRBV7-3 with TRBJ2-1; TRBD2 agrees at 7 bases. The CDR3 covers 14 residues. V dropped 5 bases and J dropped 7; count of bases not matched to a gene: 8. CDR1 and CDR2 (germline): SGHTA, FQGTGA. CDR3 DNA: TGTGCCAGCAGCACTACCCCGGGGGGAAATGAGCAGTTCTTC. Translated, it gives CASSTTPGGNEQFF.

V usage is TRBV5-1 and J usage is TRBJ2-7; 10 nucleotides agree with TRBD2. The CDR3 covers 15 residues. The germline V gene has CDR1 SGHRS and CDR2 YFSETQ. J was trimmed by 4 bases and V by 4 bases; bases with no gene match: 8. The CDR3 sequence is CASSTRPSGGYEQYF. CDR3 nucleotides: TGCGCCAGCAGCACGCGCCCTAGCGGGGGTTACGAGCAGTACTTC.

This chain joins TRBV7-9 and TRBJ2-7; perhaps TRBD2 as D (6 bases). V was shortened by 1 base and J by 4 bases, with 8 bases between the two germline ends. Germline CDR1 reads SEHNR; CDR2 reads FQNEAQ (reference sequence). CDR3 length: 13 residues. The CDR3 region is CASSLVLAYEQYF. The CDR3 DNA follows: TGTGCCAGCAGCTTAGTACTAGCTTACGAGCAGTACTTC.

In this sample, this clone turned up once. V is TRBV5-6 and J is TRBJ2-7; 11 bases are shared with TRBD1. The germline gives CDR1 SGHDT, CDR2 YYEEEE. The ends lost 5 bases at V and 5 bases at J; junction bases unmatched: 6. CDR3 length equals 14 residues. The CDR3 reads CASSSGTGGHEQYF. DNA for the CDR3: TGTGCCAGCAGTTCCGGGACAGGGGGTCACGAGCAGTACTTC.

The chain has TRBV10-3 and TRBJ1-3; no clear D gene. Germline lookup yields CDR1 ENHRY and CDR2 SYGVKD. This CDR3 has 17 amino acids. Between the trimmed V and J ends, which lost 0 bases and 0 bases, there was a span of 12 bases. The CDR3, as DNA: TGTGCCATCAGTGAGTCGATGTCGCGGGACTCTGGAAACACCATATATTTT. This translates into CAISESMSRDSGNTIYF.

The table lists this clone with a count of one. In DNA form, the CDR3 reads TGTGCCAGCAGTTTGTGGGGGAGGGAGACCCAGTACTTC. Translated, it gives CASSLWGRETQYF. The chain is built from TRBV27 and TRBJ2-5; tentatively, D is TRBD2 (6 bases). Germline loops: CDR1 MNHEY, CDR2 SMNVEV (reference sequence). Trimming left V 3 bases short and J 5 bases short, with 10 bases between. The length of the CDR3 is 13 residues.

The chain links TRBV19 to TRBJ2-3, with D possibly being TRBD1 (6 bases). V shed 3 bases and J shed 4 bases, with 14 bases lying between them. The CDR3 totals 15 residues. CDR1 is LNHDA and CDR2 is SQIVND in the germline V gene (reference sequence). CDR3 nucleotide sequence: TGTGCCAGTAGTATCGCAGGGGAGTTTCCAGATACGCAGTATTTT. Its protein product is CASSIAGEFPDTQYF. The whole variable domain, remainder taken from reference TRBV19 and TRBJ2-3, is DGGITQSPKYLFRKEGQNVTLSCEQNLNHDAMYWYRQDPGQGLRLIYYSQIVNDFQKGDIAEGYSVSREKKESFPLTVTSAQKNPTAFYLCASSIAGEFPDTQYFGPGTRLTVL.

The rearrangement uses TRBV7-9 and TRBJ2-5; D perhaps matches TRBD1 (5 bases). CDR3 length: 15 amino acids. V was pared by 5 bases and J by 1 base, with 14 bases between. The V gene's germline CDR1 is SEHNR and CDR2 FQNEAQ (reference sequence). The CDR3 protein is CASSDEWGIQETQYF. The CDR3 DNA reads TGTGCCAGCAGCGACGAGTGGGGCATCCAAGAGACCCAGTACTTC.

The chain links TRBV5-6 to TRBJ1-5, with a weak D call TRBD1 (5 bases). The CDR3 covers 15 residues. CDR1 SGHDT and CDR2 YYEEEE come from the germline V gene. Trimming pared 6 bases from V and 0 bases from J, leaving 13 bases between. This chain's CDR3 is CASKLQGDSNQPQHF. CDR3 coding DNA: TGTGCCAGCAAACTCCAGGGTGATAGCAATCAGCCCCAGCATTTT.